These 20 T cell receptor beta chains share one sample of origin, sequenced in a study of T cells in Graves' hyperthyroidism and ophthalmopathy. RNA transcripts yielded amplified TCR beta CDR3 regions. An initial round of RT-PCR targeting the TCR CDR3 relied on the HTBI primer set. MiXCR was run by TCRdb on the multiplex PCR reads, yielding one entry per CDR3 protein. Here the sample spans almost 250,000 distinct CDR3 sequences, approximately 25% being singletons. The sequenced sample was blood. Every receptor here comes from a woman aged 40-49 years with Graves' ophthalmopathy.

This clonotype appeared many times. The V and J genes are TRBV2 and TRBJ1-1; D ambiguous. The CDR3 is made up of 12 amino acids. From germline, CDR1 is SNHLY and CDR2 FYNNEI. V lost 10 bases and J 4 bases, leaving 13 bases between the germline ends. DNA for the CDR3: TGTGCCACCGGGTCCCTCGTCACTGAAGCTTTCTTT. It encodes CATGSLVTEAFF.

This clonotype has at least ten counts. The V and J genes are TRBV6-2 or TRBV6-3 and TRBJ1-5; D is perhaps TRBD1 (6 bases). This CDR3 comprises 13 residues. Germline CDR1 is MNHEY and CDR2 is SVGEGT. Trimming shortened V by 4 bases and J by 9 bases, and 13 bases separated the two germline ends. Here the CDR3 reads CASSLDSPGPQHF. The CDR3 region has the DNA TGTGCCAGCAGTTTGGACAGCCCTGGGCCCCAGCATTTT.

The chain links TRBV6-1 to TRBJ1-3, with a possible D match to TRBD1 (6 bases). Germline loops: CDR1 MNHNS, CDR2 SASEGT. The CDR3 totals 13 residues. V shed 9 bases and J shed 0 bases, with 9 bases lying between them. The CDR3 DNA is TGTGCCAGTGGGGGCCACTCTGGAAACACCATATATTTT. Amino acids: CASGGHSGNTIYF.

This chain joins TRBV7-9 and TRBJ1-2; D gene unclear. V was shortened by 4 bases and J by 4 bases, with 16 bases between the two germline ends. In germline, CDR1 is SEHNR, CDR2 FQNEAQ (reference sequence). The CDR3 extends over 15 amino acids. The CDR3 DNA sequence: TGTGCCAGCAGCTCCGGGTTCCCTGGCACCTATGGCTACACCTTC. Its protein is CASSSGFPGTYGYTF.

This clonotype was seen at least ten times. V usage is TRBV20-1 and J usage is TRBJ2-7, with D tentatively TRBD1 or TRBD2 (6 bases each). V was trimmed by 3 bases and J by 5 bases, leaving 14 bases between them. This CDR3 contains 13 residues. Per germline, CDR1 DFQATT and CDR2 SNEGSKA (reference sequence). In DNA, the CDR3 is TGCAGTGCTAGTGGAGGGGGGAGCAACGAGCAGTACTTC. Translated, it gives CSASGGGSNEQYF.

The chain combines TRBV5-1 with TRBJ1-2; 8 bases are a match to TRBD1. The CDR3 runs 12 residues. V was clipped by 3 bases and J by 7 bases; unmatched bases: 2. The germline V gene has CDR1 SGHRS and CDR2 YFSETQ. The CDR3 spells CASSWTGSGYTF. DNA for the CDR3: TGCGCCAGCAGCTGGACAGGGAGTGGCTACACCTTC.

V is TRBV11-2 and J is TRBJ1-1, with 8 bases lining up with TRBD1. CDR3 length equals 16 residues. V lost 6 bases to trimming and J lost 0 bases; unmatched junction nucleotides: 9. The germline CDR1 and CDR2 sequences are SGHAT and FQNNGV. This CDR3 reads CASSWRGQALNTEAFF. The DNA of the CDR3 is TGTGCCAGCAGTTGGAGGGGACAGGCATTGAACACTGAAGCTTTCTTT.

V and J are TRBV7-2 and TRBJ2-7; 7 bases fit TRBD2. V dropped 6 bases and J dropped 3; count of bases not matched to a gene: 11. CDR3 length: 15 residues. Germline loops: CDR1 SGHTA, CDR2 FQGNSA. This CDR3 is CASSSLGLESYEQYF. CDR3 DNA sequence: TGTGCCAGCAGTTCCTTAGGACTAGAAAGCTACGAGCAGTACTTC.

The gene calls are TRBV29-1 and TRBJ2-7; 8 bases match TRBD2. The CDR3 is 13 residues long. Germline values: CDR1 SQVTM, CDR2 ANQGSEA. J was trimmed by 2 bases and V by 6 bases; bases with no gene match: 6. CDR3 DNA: TGCAGCGTGAACCTAGCGGGCCCCTACGAGCAGTACTTC. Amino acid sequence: CSVNLAGPYEQYF.

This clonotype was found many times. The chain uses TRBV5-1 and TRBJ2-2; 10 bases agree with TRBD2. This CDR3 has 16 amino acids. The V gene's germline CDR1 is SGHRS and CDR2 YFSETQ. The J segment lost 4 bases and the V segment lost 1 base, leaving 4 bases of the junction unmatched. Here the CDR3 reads CASSLLGLAATGELFF. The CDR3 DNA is TGCGCCAGCAGCTTGCTAGGACTAGCGGCCACCGGGGAGCTGTTTTTT.

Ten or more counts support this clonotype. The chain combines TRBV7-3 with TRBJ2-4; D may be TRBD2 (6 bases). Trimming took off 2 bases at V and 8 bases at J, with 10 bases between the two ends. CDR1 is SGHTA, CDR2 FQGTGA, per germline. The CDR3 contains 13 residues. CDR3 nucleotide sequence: TGTGCCAGCAGCTTAGCGGGGTCGGACATTCAGTACTTC. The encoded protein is CASSLAGSDIQYF.

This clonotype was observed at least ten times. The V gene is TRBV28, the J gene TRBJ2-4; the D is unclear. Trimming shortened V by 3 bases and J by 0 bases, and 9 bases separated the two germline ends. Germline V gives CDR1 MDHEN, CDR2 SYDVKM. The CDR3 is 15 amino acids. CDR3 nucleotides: TGTGCCAGCAGTTTTATGGAGCTAGCCAAAAACATTCAGTACTTC. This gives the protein CASSFMELAKNIQYF.

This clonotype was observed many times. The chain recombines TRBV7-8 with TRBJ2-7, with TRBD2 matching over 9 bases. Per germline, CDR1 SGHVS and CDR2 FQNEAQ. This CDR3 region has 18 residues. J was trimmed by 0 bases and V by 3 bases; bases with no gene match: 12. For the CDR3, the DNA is TGTGCCAGCAGCTTCCTAGCGGGACCTGAAACCAGCTCCTACGAGCAGTACTTC. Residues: CASSFLAGPETSSYEQYF.

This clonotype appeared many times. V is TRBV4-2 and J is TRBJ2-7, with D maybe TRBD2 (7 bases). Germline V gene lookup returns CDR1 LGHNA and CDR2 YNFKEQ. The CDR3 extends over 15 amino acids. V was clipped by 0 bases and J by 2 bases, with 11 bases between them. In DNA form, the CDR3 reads TGTGCCAGCAGCCAAGATGGGCGGGGGCCCTACGAGCAGTACTTC. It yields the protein CASSQDGRGPYEQYF.

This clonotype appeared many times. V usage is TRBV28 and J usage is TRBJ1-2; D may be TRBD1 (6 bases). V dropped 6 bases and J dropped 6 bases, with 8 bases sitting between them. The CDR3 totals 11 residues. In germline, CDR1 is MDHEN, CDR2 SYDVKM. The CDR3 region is CASRSGDGYTF. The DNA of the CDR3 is TGTGCCAGCAGGTCAGGGGATGGCTACACCTTC.

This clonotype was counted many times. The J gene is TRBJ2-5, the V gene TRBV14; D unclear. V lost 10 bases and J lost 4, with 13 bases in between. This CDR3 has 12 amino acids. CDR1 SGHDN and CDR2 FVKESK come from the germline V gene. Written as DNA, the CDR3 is TGTGCCACCATGGACCCCGTAGAGACCCAGTACTTC. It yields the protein CATMDPVETQYF.

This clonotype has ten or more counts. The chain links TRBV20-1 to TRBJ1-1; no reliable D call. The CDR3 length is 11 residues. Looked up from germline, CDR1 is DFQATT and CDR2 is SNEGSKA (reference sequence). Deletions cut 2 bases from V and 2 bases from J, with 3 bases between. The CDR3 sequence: CSARPNTEAFF. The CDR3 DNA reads TGCAGTGCTAGACCTAACACTGAAGCTTTCTTT.

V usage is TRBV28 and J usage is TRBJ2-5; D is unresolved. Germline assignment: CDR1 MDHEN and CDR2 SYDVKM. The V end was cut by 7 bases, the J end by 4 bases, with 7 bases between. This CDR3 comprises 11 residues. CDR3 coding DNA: TGTGCCAGCAAAAGTGGAGAGACCCAGTACTTC. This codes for CASKSGETQYF.

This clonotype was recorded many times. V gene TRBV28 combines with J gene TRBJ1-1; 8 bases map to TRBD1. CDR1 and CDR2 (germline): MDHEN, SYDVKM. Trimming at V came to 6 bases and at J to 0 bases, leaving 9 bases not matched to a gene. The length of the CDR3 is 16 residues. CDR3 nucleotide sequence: TGTGCCAGCAGCCCTCGGACAGGGCTCATGAACACTGAAGCTTTCTTT. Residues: CASSPRTGLMNTEAFF.

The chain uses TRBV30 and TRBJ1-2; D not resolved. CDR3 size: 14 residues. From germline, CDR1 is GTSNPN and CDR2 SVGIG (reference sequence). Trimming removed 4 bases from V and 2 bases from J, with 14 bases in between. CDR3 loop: CAWTGRRVNYGYTF. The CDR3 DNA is TGTGCCTGGACAGGACGGAGAGTGAACTATGGCTACACCTTC.